The next 21 T cell receptor beta chains were all read from a single sample in a study of blood T cell repertoires in COVID-19. Here immunoSEQ multiplex PCR was the method, and the copy in TCRdb shows in-frame clones only, minus some. The sample shows more than 300,000 clones, 88% of them seen only once. What was sequenced was peripheral blood. Receptor source: a woman between 70 and 85 years old with COVID-19, enrolled during active disease.

The genes are TRBV19 and TRBJ1-5; D possibly corresponds to TRBD1 (5 bases). This CDR3 has 17 residues. The V end was cut by 9 bases, the J end by 0 bases, with 21 bases between. Germline assignment: CDR1 LNHDA and CDR2 SQIVND (reference sequence). CDR3 residues: CASTPSSGGDSNQPQHF. The CDR3 nucleotides are TGTGCCAGCACCCCGTCTTCAGGAGGGGATAGCAATCAGCCCCAGCATTTT.

V usage is TRBV5-6 and J usage is TRBJ2-7; 8 bases are shared with TRBD1. The ends lost 2 bases at V and 5 bases at J; junction bases unmatched: 6. Germline V CDR1 and CDR2: SGHDT, YYEEEE. This CDR3 spans 14 amino acids. CDR3 region: CASSFAGGMNEQYF. For the CDR3, the DNA is TGTGCCAGCAGCTTCGCAGGGGGCATGAACGAGCAGTACTTC.

This sequence joins TRBV27 and TRBJ1-2; D may be TRBD1 (6 bases). V shed 3 bases and J shed 2 bases, with 13 bases lying between them. The V gene's germline CDR1 is MNHEY and CDR2 SMNVEV (reference sequence). The length of the CDR3 is 15 residues. Written as DNA, the CDR3 is TGTGCCAGCAGTTTGTCGGGGGGCCTAAACTATGGCTACACCTTC. Its protein product is CASSLSGGLNYGYTF.

This chain connects TRBV7-9 to TRBJ2-3; no firm D call. CDR1 is SEHNR, CDR2 FQNEAQ, per germline (reference sequence). V lost 1 base to trimming and J lost 2 bases, with 13 bases between them. The CDR3 spans 16 residues. CDR3 coding DNA: TGTGCCAGCAGCTTAGGTATGCTACAGTTCACAGATACGCAGTATTTT. Translated, it gives CASSLGMLQFTDTQYF.

This clone was found once. The chain recombines TRBV24-1 with TRBJ1-1; 8 positions match TRBD1. Germline CDR1 KGHDR, CDR2 SFDVKD. Unmatched junction bases numbered 7, after V lost 4 bases and J lost 4 bases. The CDR3 loop spans 15 amino acids. The CDR3 DNA reads as TGTGCCACCAGTGAACCCACAACAGGGGGCACTGAAGCTTTCTTT. Its translation: CATSEPTTGGTEAFF.

This clone turned up a few times. The chain is built from TRBV4-1 and TRBJ2-2; 9 positions agree with TRBD1. The V segment lost 4 bases and the J segment 6 bases; nucleotides outside the gene matches: 6. Germline V gene lookup returns CDR1 MGHRA and CDR2 YSYEKL. This CDR3 spans 15 amino acids. CDR3 residues: CASSRLGQGAGELFF. The CDR3 nucleotides are TGCGCCAGCAGCCGCCTGGGACAGGGTGCCGGGGAGCTGTTTTTT.

In DNA, the CDR3 is TGTGCCAGCAGCTCAACGGCGGGACAGACCTACGAGCAGTACTTC. This codes for CASSSTAGQTYEQYF. This chain uses TRBV9 with TRBJ2-7; TRBD1 is a possible D gene (7 bases). The CDR3 covers 15 residues. Germline V lookup: CDR1 SGDLS, CDR2 YYNGEE. The V and J ends lost 4 bases and 2 bases respectively, with 16 bases between them.

The chain couples TRBV2 to TRBJ2-5; D is uncertain. V was shortened by 4 bases and J by 3 bases, with 6 bases between the two germline ends. Germline-derived CDR1 and CDR2 are SNHLY and FYNNEI. The CDR3 consists of 12 residues. The CDR3 DNA is TGTGCCAGCAGTGGTCGGGAAGAGACCCAGTACTTC. Protein sequence: CASSGREETQYF. Filled out from reference TRBV2 and TRBJ2-5, the complete variable domain reads EPEVTQTPSHQVTQMGQEVILRCVPISNHLYFYWYRQILGQKVEFLVSFYNNEISEKSEIFDDQFSVERPDGSNFTLKIRSTKLEDSAMYFCASSGREETQYFGPGTRLLVL.

CDR3 residues: CASSEQGQPQHF. Here the CDR3 DNA reads TGTGCCAGCAGTGAACAGGGGCAGCCCCAGCATTTT. The V gene is TRBV27, the J gene TRBJ1-5; 7 bases align to TRBD1. Trimming at V came to 5 bases and at J to 7 bases, leaving 2 bases not matched to a gene. The CDR3 runs to 12 residues. Germline V CDR1 and CDR2: MNHEY, SMNVEV (reference sequence).

This chain links TRBV6-6 with TRBJ1-3, with 9 bases identical to TRBD1. The CDR3 length is 16 residues. The V gene's germline CDR1 is MNHNY and CDR2 SVGAGI (reference sequence). V shed 5 bases, J shed 0 bases, and the junction held 5 bases outside the gene matches. The CDR3 region is CASSRRTGDSGNTIYF. In DNA, the CDR3 is TGTGCCAGCAGTCGACGGACAGGGGACTCTGGAAACACCATATATTTT.

The chain recombines TRBV15 with TRBJ1-1, with D perhaps matching TRBD1 (5 bases). V gave up 0 bases and J gave up 11 bases, with 13 bases separating them. Germline V gives CDR1 LNHNV, CDR2 YYDKDF (reference sequence). The CDR3 totals 13 residues. In nucleotides, the CDR3 is TGTGCCACCAGCAGAGATCGGGGGGGAGGTGCTTTCTTT. The encoded protein is CATSRDRGGGAFF.

This clone showed up just once. This chain uses TRBV5-1 with TRBJ1-1, with 8 bases that match TRBD1. This CDR3 contains 16 residues. Trimming removed 4 bases from V and 1 base from J; junction bases left unmatched: 9. Germline V CDR1 and CDR2: SGHRS, YFSETQ. The CDR3 here is CASSPAAGGPNTEAFF. The DNA for the CDR3 is TGCGCCAGCAGCCCCGCGGCAGGGGGCCCGAACACTGAAGCTTTCTTT.

V and J are TRBV6-5 and TRBJ2-5, with a possible D match to TRBD2 (6 bases). This CDR3 is 12 amino acids long. V was shortened by 5 bases and J by 6 bases, with 10 bases between the two germline ends. Germline loops: CDR1 MNHEY, CDR2 SVGAGI. The CDR3: CASSRLEKTQYF. The CDR3 DNA reads TGTGCCAGCAGTAGACTAGAGAAGACCCAGTACTTC.

V usage is TRBV21-1 and J usage is TRBJ2-6; the DNA was not used to check the table's D call, TRBD1. TRBV21-1 is a pseudogene. The CDR3 is 16 residues long. The CDR3 protein is CASEWTGAAGANVLTF. The CDR3 DNA reads as TGTGCCAGCGAATGGACAGGGGCGGCTGGGGCCAACGTCCTGACTTTC.

The count of this clone is one. The chain links TRBV10-3 to TRBJ2-7, with D uncertain. The V end was cut by 3 bases, the J end by 3 bases, with 3 bases between. Germline V gives CDR1 ENHRY, CDR2 SYGVKD. This CDR3 comprises 11 residues. CDR3 sequence (DNA): TGTGCCATCAGTGACGGCTACGAGCAGTACTTC. This codes for CAISDGYEQYF.

The chain combines TRBV30 with TRBJ2-5; TRBD2 matches at 9 bases. J was trimmed by 4 bases and V by 8 bases; bases with no gene match: 5. This CDR3 has 12 residues. CDR1 is GTSNPN, CDR2 SVGIG, per germline (reference sequence). CDR3 nucleotide sequence: TGTGCCGGGCGGGGGGGCCGAGAGACCCAGTACTTC. This codes for CAGRGGRETQYF.

Only one count was recorded for this clone. The gene calls are TRBV5-1 and TRBJ2-1; 11 bases are a match to TRBD1. CDR1 and CDR2 from the germline V gene are SGHRS and YFSETQ. The V segment lost 2 bases and the J segment 0 bases; nucleotides outside the gene matches: 10. The CDR3 has 19 residues. The CDR3 DNA is TGCGCCAGCAGCTTAGCCGGGACAGGGGGTCCCTACTCCTACAATGAGCAGTTCTTC. Protein: CASSLAGTGGPYSYNEQFF.

The chain couples TRBV7-2 to TRBJ2-7; no clear D gene. CDR1 SGHTA and CDR2 FQGNSA come from the germline V gene. V was clipped by 4 bases and J by 0 bases, with 4 bases between them. The length of the CDR3 is 12 residues. CDR3: CASSWPSYEQYF. CDR3 nucleotides: TGTGCCAGCAGCTGGCCCTCCTACGAGCAGTACTTC.

V gene TRBV18 combines with J gene TRBJ1-4, with a weak D call TRBD1 (5 bases). Per germline, CDR1 KGHSH and CDR2 LQKENI. CDR3 size: 14 residues. V lost 3 bases to trimming and J lost 7 bases, with 12 bases between them. CDR3 nucleotide sequence: TGTGCCAGCTCACCGCCCGGTCAGGGTGAAAAACTGTTTTTT. Translation gives CASSPPGQGEKLFF.

The gene calls are TRBV12-3 or TRBV12-4 and TRBJ1-1; 7 nucleotides line up with TRBD1. This CDR3 comprises 13 residues. Trimming at V came to 0 bases and at J to 6 bases, leaving 1 base not matched to a gene. CDR3 loop: CASSLATGAEAFF. DNA of the CDR3: TGTGCCAGCAGTTTAGCTACAGGGGCTGAAGCTTTCTTT.

This clone occurred once. The rearrangement uses TRBV28 and TRBJ1-6, with 7 bases matching TRBD1. CDR3 length: 14 amino acids. J lost 7 bases, V lost 3 bases, and 3 bases had no gene match. Germline V CDR1 and CDR2: MDHEN, SYDVKM. In DNA, the CDR3 is TGTGCCAGCAGTTTTTTGACAGGGAATTCACCCCTCCACTTT. This translates into CASSFLTGNSPLHF.